This T cell receptor beta chain was sequenced in a study of T cell responses to AZD1222 COVID-19 vaccine (dated by TCRdb to about 2021). Background for the entire study: AZD1222 recipients with second doses at about 4 weeks or about 12 weeks were pooled, because spike-specific TCR depth and breadth did not differ between schedules. TCR sequencing covered fewer than 250 trial participants: 207 given two doses of AZD1222 and around 25 given two doses of MenACWY control vaccine. Enrollment into the trials was organized by age into subgroups of 18-55, 56-69 and 70-plus years, and those subgroups contained approximately 150, 30 and 60 TCR-sequenced participants, respectively. The research as a whole found: No day 14 peak-response samples were available, so repertoires were characterized only after the peak T cell response. Epitopes outside the regions mutated in the B.1.351 and B.1.1.7 variants were reportedly recognized by nearly half of the unique spike-specific TCRs. Vaccine-associated CD4 TCRs spanned the whole spike protein, with dominant responses in regions 160-218 and 743-854. After two AZD1222 doses, spike-specific TCR breadth and depth were significantly higher than at day 0 and than in MenACWY recipients. Only 5 to 7 AZD1222 recipients were SARS-CoV-2 seropositive at baseline, limiting conclusions about previously exposed vaccinees. Most participants were white British and females outnumbered males, and the authors suggested that clonal diversity may have been underestimated. In the small 56-69-year group, the increase in depth fell short of significance, most likely because of low power.

V is cut by 5 bases and J by 4 bases, and the space between the germline ends is 11 bases. The CDR1 and CDR2 encoded by the germline V gene are MDHEN and SYDVKM. The CDR3 holds 13 amino acids from the cysteine to the phenylalanine. CDR3 DNA only is kept here, 39 bases in frame from base 1. Taken with the paper, the label for time point translates to: baseline before first vaccination. The vaccinee samples were drawn from two UK trials, COV001 and COV002, one of which was a single-blind randomized controlled phase 2/3 trial testing AZD1222 (ChAdOx1 nCoV-19) in healthy adults. Trial participant PBMC samples were collected at day 0 and day 28 after the second dose for TCRbeta chain sequencing. The CDR3 regions of human TCRbeta chains were subjected to immunosequencing. Regarding the original processing steps: Repertoire TCRs were checked for matches against a reference library of SARS-CoV-2-specific TCRs that had been generated using the MIRA antigen-specificity platform. Breadth meant the fraction of unique TCRs that were SARS-CoV-2-associated, whereas depth meant the fraction of total T cells that were SARS-CoV-2-associated. Using the MIRA data, every spike-specific TCR was mapped to the spike region that the TCR reacted to and assigned to either a CD4 or a CD8 class. Log10-transformed breadth and depth values were compared by one-way ANOVA with Sidak's multiple comparisons tests. Imported from immuneACCESS, the table was reduced by TCRdb to in-frame sequences with V and J called. These copies leave out some clones; in studies compared against another copy, an unresolved V gene accounts for under half, and the cause of the remainder is not known. V, J and clone size reflect that table, while D and trimming were determined from the DNA. A total of roughly 190,000 clones appear in this sample, roughly 93% of them only once. Of the sample, more than 0.75% is held by the ten largest clones.

As regards this clone: What this receptor recognizes is not known. Base qualities are not provided; no much larger clone lies one nucleotide away.

The sequence derives from an adult in good health. Sequenced material: peripheral blood, taken on day 0 of AZD1222 vaccination. Here the chain combines TRBV28 and TRBJ2-5, with the D gene uncertain. The CDR3 is CASSPPVSETQYF. In nucleotide form, the sequence is TGTGCCAGCAGTCCCCCGGTTTCAGAGACCCAGTACTTC. The full variable domain, completed from the reference TRBV28 and TRBJ2-5 proteins outside the CDR3, reads DVKVTQSSRYLVKRTGEKVFLECVQDMDHENMFWYRQDPGLGLRLIYFSYDVKMKEKGDIPEGYSVSREKKERFSLILESASTNQTSMYLCASSPPVSETQYFGPGTRLLVL.